Listed below are T cell receptor beta chains from one sample, sequenced in a study of T cells after yellow fever vaccination. TCRdb passed the 5' RACE reads through MiXCR, listing each CDR3 protein once. The sample contains about 310,000 distinct CDR3 sequences, around 3.9% of which appear only once. The source material was PBMCs, sampled on the day of the yellow fever booster vaccination. These receptor sequences come from a man aged 18 to 30 who received the YFV17D yellow fever vaccine. The CDR3 runs from the conserved cysteine through the conserved F or W. Each record gives: V gene, D gene, CDR3 length, clone size, J gene, CDR3 protein, CDR3 DNA. A D gene is named only where the DNA matches it firmly. Clone size is not always given. Where it is, it says once, few, many or a class for expanded clones.

>TRBV7-2|TRBD1|15|-|TRBJ1-1
CASSSYRGGNTEAFF
TGTGCCAGCAGCTCCTACAGGGGGGGCAACACTGAAGCTTTCTTT
>TRBV6-1|TRBD2|16|many|TRBJ2-2
CASTTGLAGPTGELFF
TGTGCCAGCACCACGGGGCTAGCGGGGCCCACCGGGGAGCTGTTTTTT
>TRBV4-2|TRBD1|14|-|TRBJ2-2
CASSHEGQAGEIFF
TGTGCCAGCAGCCATGAGGGACAGGCCGGGGAGATTTTTTTT
>TRBV3-1|TRBD2|14|many|TRBJ2-7
CASSQRPGGDEQYF
TGTGCCAGCAGCCAACGTCCGGGGGGGGACGAGCAGTACTTC
>TRBV12-3/TRBV12-4|TRBD1|14|-|TRBJ2-7
CASNPGGRSYEQYF
TGTGCCAGCAACCCAGGGGGCCGCTCCTACGAGCAGTACTTC
>TRBV7-9|-|14|few|TRBJ1-5
CASSLAGQGQPQHF
TGTGCCAGCAGCTTAGCCGGGCAAGGTCAGCCCCAGCATTTT
>TRBV9|TRBD1|16|many|TRBJ2-1
CASSPQQGSTYNEQFF
TGTGCCAGCAGCCCTCAACAGGGGTCAACCTACAATGAGCAGTTCTTC
>TRBV5-1|-|13|many|TRBJ2-7
CASSLQQSYEQYF
TGCGCCAGCAGCTTGCAACAGTCCTACGAGCAGTACTTC
>TRBV20-1|TRBD2|15|many|TRBJ2-5
CSAPKPGLVWETQYF
TGCAGTGCTCCCAAACCGGGACTAGTGTGGGAGACCCAGTACTTC
>TRBV4-1|TRBD1|13|-|TRBJ2-7
CASSRDRAGEQYF
TGCGCCAGCAGTCGGGACAGGGCGGGGGAGCAGTACTTC
>TRBV11-2|-|15|many|TRBJ2-2
CASSQIGTNTGELFF
TGTGCCAGCAGCCAGATAGGGACGAACACCGGGGAGCTGTTTTTT
>TRBV3-1|-|15|many|TRBJ2-3
CASSQDGAGVDTQYF
TGTGCCAGCAGCCAAGACGGGGCAGGGGTGGATACGCAGTATTTT
>TRBV29-1|TRBD1|14|few|TRBJ1-5
CSVEDGQGNQPQHF
TGCAGCGTTGAAGATGGACAGGGCAATCAGCCCCAGCATTTT
>TRBV20-1|-|15|-|TRBJ1-5
CSARLGLAGNQPQHF
TGCAGTGCTAGACTTGGCCTGGCTGGCAATCAGCCCCAGCATTTT
>TRBV20-1|TRBD2|15|few|TRBJ2-5
CSAGVGTAGGETQYF
TGCAGTGCTGGTGTAGGGACTGCGGGAGGAGAGACCCAGTACTTC
>TRBV5-4|-|13|-|TRBJ1-2
CASSPDLFYGYTF
TGTGCCAGCAGTCCGGACCTATTCTATGGCTACACCTTC
>TRBV7-9|-|16|few|TRBJ2-5
CASSPGLLYLGETQYF
TGTGCCAGCAGCCCAGGACTGTTATACTTAGGAGAGACCCAGTACTTC
>TRBV9|-|12|-|TRBJ1-1
CASSVPQVEAFF
TGTGCCAGCAGCGTTCCACAGGTTGAAGCTTTCTTT
>TRBV3-1|TRBD2|16|many|TRBJ2-5
CASSQDGLAGVETQYF
TGTGCCAGCAGCCAAGACGGACTAGCGGGGGTTGAGACCCAGTACTTC
>TRBV6-6|-|13|many|TRBJ1-4
CASSLGGGEKLFF
TGTGCCAGCAGTTTGGGGGGCGGAGAAAAACTGTTTTTT
>TRBV12-3/TRBV12-4|TRBD2|14|-|TRBJ2-7
CASSPTSGLYEQYF
TGTGCCAGCAGTCCGACTAGCGGACTCTACGAGCAGTACTTC
>TRBV20-1|-|14|many|TRBJ2-1
CSARTRGSYNEQFF
TGCAGTGCTAGGACCCGGGGCAGTTACAATGAGCAGTTCTTC
>TRBV5-4|TRBD1|14|few|TRBJ2-2
CASMGDRLTGELFF
TGTGCCAGCATGGGGGACAGATTAACCGGGGAGCTGTTTTTT
>TRBV7-9|TRBD2|20|-|TRBJ2-1
CASSRSLGLAGRSSYNEQFF
TGTGCCAGCAGCCGCTCCTTGGGGTTAGCGGGCCGGAGCTCCTACAATGAGCAGTTCTTC
>TRBV2|-|16|-|TRBJ1-1
CASTLGTDERYTEAFF
TGTGCCAGCACCCTCGGGACGGATGAGAGGTACACTGAAGCTTTCTTT
>TRBV7-2|-|15|few|TRBJ2-1
CASSLPRRPGDEQFF
TGTGCCAGCAGCTTACCACGCCGTCCAGGCGATGAGCAGTTCTTC
>TRBV5-1|-|15|many|TRBJ1-6
CASSLGVVGDSPLHF
TGCGCCAGCAGCTTGGGGGTCGTCGGGGATTCACCCCTCCACTTT
>TRBV7-2|TRBD2|14|-|TRBJ2-1
CASSFAGGRNEQFF
TGTGCCAGCAGCTTTGCGGGGGGGAGGAATGAGCAGTTCTTC
>TRBV11-2|TRBD2|14|many|TRBJ2-1
CASSFILAGGEQFF
TGTGCCAGCAGCTTTATACTAGCGGGGGGTGAGCAGTTCTTC
>TRBV7-6|TRBD2|17|few|TRBJ2-5
CASSLGLTAGFQETQYF
TGTGCCAGCAGCCTAGGTCTAACAGCGGGGTTCCAAGAGACCCAGTACTTC
>TRBV18|TRBD2|16|many|TRBJ2-3
CASSPPGAGEIDTQYF
TGTGCCAGCTCACCACCGGGAGCGGGGGAGATAGATACGCAGTATTTT
>TRBV28|-|11|-|TRBJ1-1
CASSFRVEAFF
TGTGCCAGCAGTTTTAGAGTCGAGGCTTTCTTT
>TRBV5-6|-|15|few|TRBJ1-1
CASSLEREAWTEAFF
TGTGCCAGCAGCTTGGAGAGGGAAGCTTGGACTGAAGCTTTCTTT
>TRBV15|-|14|-|TRBJ2-5
CATSRGTAQETQYF
TGTGCCACCAGCAGAGGGACAGCACAAGAGACCCAGTACTTC
>TRBV24-1|-|13|few|TRBJ2-1
CATSDSGTSEQFF
TGTGCCACCAGTGACAGCGGGACAAGTGAGCAGTTCTTC
>TRBV5-5|TRBD2|15|-|TRBJ2-1
CASGLAGGNYNEQFF
TGTGCCAGCGGCTTGGCGGGGGGGAATTACAATGAGCAGTTCTTC
>TRBV12-3/TRBV12-4|TRBD2|17|many|TRBJ2-2
CASSPTSGGADTGELFF
TGTGCCAGCAGTCCCACTAGCGGGGGGGCCGACACCGGGGAGCTGTTTTTT
>TRBV7-3|TRBD2|17|few|TRBJ2-3
CASSQGTSGGVTDTQYF
TGTGCCAGCAGCCAAGGGACTAGCGGGGGGGTCACAGATACGCAGTATTTT
>TRBV6-1|-|14|few|TRBJ2-5
CASSQEEFQETQYF
TGTGCCAGCAGTCAAGAGGAGTTCCAAGAGACCCAGTACTTC
>TRBV10-3|-|14|-|TRBJ2-2
CAISGTNSTGELFF
TGTGCCATCAGTGGGACTAACAGCACCGGGGAGCTGTTTTTT
>TRBV29-1|-|12|many|TRBJ1-1
CSVESGTPEAFF
TGCAGCGTTGAATCCGGGACGCCGGAAGCTTTCTTT
>TRBV20-1|TRBD1|14|-|TRBJ1-3
CSASGQVSGNTIYF
TGCAGTGCCAGCGGACAGGTTTCTGGAAACACCATATATTTT